Listed here are 30 T cell receptor beta chains from one sample, sequenced in a study of T cells in Graves' hyperthyroidism and ophthalmopathy (dated by TCRdb to about 2019). Libraries were built with multiplex PCR. The sequencing machine was an Illumina HiSeq 2000. The TCR beta CDR3 regions were amplified from the RNA transcripts. The TCR CDR3 was subjected to a first round of RT-PCR using the HTBI primer set and the Qiagen OneStep RT-PCR kit. The public reads were reprocessed in TCRdb via fastp at Q25 and MiXCR, keeping in-frame beta chains. Rows are unified per CDR3 protein, each entry keeping the most common DNA and genes. In all, the sample holds hundreds of thousands of distinct CDR3 sequences, and roughly 45% of those were seen once. The ten largest clones add up to 6.5% to 9% of the sample. Sequences were obtained from peripheral blood or thyroid tissue (not recorded which). The receptors come from an adult man with Graves' disease, either hyperthyroidism or ophthalmopathy (not recorded which).

This clonotype was seen a handful of times. V gene TRBV19 combines with J gene TRBJ1-5; D is unresolved. CDR1 and CDR2 from the germline V gene are LNHDA and SQIVND (reference sequence). The CDR3 has 15 amino acids. The V gene lost 9 bases and the J gene lost 0 bases, with 15 bases spanning the gap. Written as DNA, the CDR3 is TGTGCCAGCACTCGGGGTGCCGGTAGCAATCAGCCCCAGCATTTT. Translating it yields CASTRGAGSNQPQHF.

This clonotype was picked up many times. The chain couples TRBV6-1 to TRBJ2-5; 9 nucleotides agree with TRBD2. Unmatched junction bases numbered 2, after V lost 6 bases and J lost 3 bases. The CDR3 totals 13 residues. Looked up from germline, CDR1 is MNHNS and CDR2 is SASEGT. In DNA form, the CDR3 reads TGTGCCAGCAGGCGACTAGCGGAAGAGACCCAGTACTTC. Protein product: CASRRLAEETQYF.

A remark on this clonotype: The conserved closing phenylalanine or tryptophan is absent in this CDR3, likely reflecting a read error. No DNA is shown, since the ends of the CDR3 on it are uncertain; the CDR3 is the one TCRdb lists. The chain uses TRBV20-1 and TRBJ1-1. CDR1 and CDR2 (germline): DFQATT, SNEGSKA (reference sequence). The CDR3 region is 9 residues in length, termini included. This chain's CDR3 is CSARAGANY.

Comments on this clonotype: This could be a read error, since a much larger clone is one nucleotide away. The rearrangement joins TRBV10-3 to TRBJ2-7, with D tentatively TRBD1 (6 bases). Trimming pared 6 bases from V and 4 bases from J, leaving 7 bases between. The CDR3 runs 11 residues. CDR1 and CDR2 (germline): ENHRY, SYGVKD. CDR3 nucleotides: TGTGCCATCAGCAGGGGTTACGAGCAGTACTTC. This encodes CAISRGYEQYF.

The sample holds one count of this clonotype. The chain joins TRBV20-1 to TRBJ1-6; perhaps TRBD1 as D (5 bases). The CDR3 is 13 amino acids. The V gene lost 3 bases and the J gene lost 5 bases, with 8 bases spanning the gap. The germline V gene has CDR1 DFQATT and CDR2 SNEGSKA (reference sequence). In DNA form, the CDR3 reads TGCAGTGCTAGTGGGGGAAATAATTCACCCCTCCACTTT. This codes for CSASGGNNSPLHF.

This clonotype was seen a handful of times. V usage is TRBV7-8 and J usage is TRBJ1-1; the D gene is possibly TRBD1 (6 bases). This CDR3 has 15 amino acids. V lost 6 bases to trimming and J lost 1 base, with 15 bases between them. Germline V gene lookup returns CDR1 SGHVS and CDR2 FQNEAQ. As DNA, the CDR3 is TGTGCCAGCAGTTTTACACAGGGAGGGAACACTGAAGCTTTCTTT. This translates into CASSFTQGGNTEAFF.

The V gene is TRBV2, the J gene TRBJ1-1, with 8 positions matching TRBD1. This CDR3 has 14 amino acids. V shed 6 bases, J shed 6 bases, and the junction held 9 bases outside the gene matches. Germline CDR1 reads SNHLY; CDR2 reads FYNNEI. The CDR3 region is CASRSGQGAAEAFF. CDR3 DNA sequence: TGTGCCAGCAGGTCAGGGCAGGGGGCGGCTGAAGCTTTCTTT.

V usage is TRBV20-1 and J usage is TRBJ2-5, with 12 bases identical to TRBD2. V gave up 1 base and J gave up 9 bases; unmatched junction bases: 6. Germline V gene sequence: CDR1 DFQATT, CDR2 SNEGSKA (reference sequence). The CDR3 runs 14 residues. The CDR3 DNA reads as TGCAGTGCTAGAGGGGGGGGACTAGCGGGCGCCCAGTACTTC. It encodes CSARGGGLAGAQYF.

This clonotype turned up a few times. The gene calls are TRBV25-1 and TRBJ2-5; possibly TRBD2 for D (5 bases). Germline V CDR1 and CDR2: MGHDK, SYGVNS. V shed 4 bases and J shed 5 bases, with 20 bases lying between them. The CDR3 runs to 16 residues. The CDR3 DNA reads TGTGCCAGCAGTGCTAGAGAGGCGGGCAGAGGGGAGACCCAGTACTTC. It specifies CASSAREAGRGETQYF.

Regarding this clonotype: A much bigger clone sits one base away, suggesting this may be a read error. The chain has TRBV7-9 and TRBJ2-5; TRBD2 agrees at 15 bases. With 4 bases clipped from V and 2 bases from J, the junction kept 5 bases outside the gene matches. Germline V CDR1 and CDR2: SEHNR, FQNEAQ (reference sequence). The CDR3 length is 17 residues. CDR3 DNA: TGTGCCAGCAGCTCTGGGACTAGCGGGAGGATACAAGAGACCCAGTACTTC. Its translation is CASSSGTSGRIQETQYF.

The gene calls are TRBV6-6 and TRBJ1-2, with a tentative D call TRBD1 (6 bases). V was clipped by 6 bases and J by 0 bases, with 14 bases between them. CDR3 size: 15 residues. The germline V gene encodes CDR1 MNHNY and CDR2 SVGAGI (reference sequence). The CDR3 nucleotides read TGTGCCAGCAGACGCCAACAGGGAGCTAACTATGGCTACACCTTC. It is translated as CASRRQQGANYGYTF.

About this clonotype: Since a much larger clone is just one base distant, this may be a read error. The V and J genes are TRBV11-2 and TRBJ2-7; TRBD2 might be the D (5 bases). The germline V and J ends were trimmed by 1 base and 5 bases, with 9 bases remaining between them. Germline lookup yields CDR1 SGHAT and CDR2 FQNNGV. There are 13 residues in the CDR3. The chain's CDR3 is CASSLAGNDEQYF. Here the CDR3 DNA reads TGTGCCAGCAGCTTAGCGGGAAATGACGAGCAGTACTTC. Full variable domain (missing parts from reference TRBV11-2 and TRBJ2-7): EAGVAQSPRYKIIEKRQSVAFWCNPISGHATLYWYQQILGQGPKLLIQFQNNGVVDDSQLPKDRFSAERLKGVDSTLKIQPAKLEDSAVYLCASSLAGNDEQYFGPGTRLTVT.

Regarding this clonotype: This could be a read error, since a much larger clone is one nucleotide away. V and J are TRBV6-1 and TRBJ2-7; 8 bases are shared with TRBD2. Germline V gene lookup returns CDR1 MNHNS and CDR2 SASEGT. V lost 5 bases to trimming and J lost 0 bases; unmatched junction nucleotides: 3. The CDR3 is made up of 14 amino acids. The CDR3 nucleotides read TGTGCCAGCAGTTCACTAGCGGACTCCTACGAGCAGTACTTC. Encoded protein: CASSSLADSYEQYF.

The V gene is TRBV25-1, the J gene TRBJ1-3; 10 nucleotides line up with TRBD1. Germline V gene data show CDR1 as MGHDK and CDR2 as SYGVNS. The CDR3 totals 17 residues. V shed 6 bases and J 3 bases; nucleotides not matched to a gene: 11. The CDR3 coding sequence is TGTGCCAGCAGCTCTTCGACAGGGGGCTTTCGTGGAAACACCATATATTTT. This encodes CASSSSTGGFRGNTIYF. Looking up the rest from reference TRBV25-1 and TRBJ1-3 gives the full variable domain: EADIYQTPRYLVIGTGKKITLECSQTMGHDKMYWYQQDPGMELHLIHYSYGVNSTEKGDLSSESTVSRIRTEHFPLTLESARPSHTSQYLCASSSSTGGFRGNTIYFGEGSWLTVV.

The chain employs TRBV5-1 and TRBJ1-1; D gene ambiguous. Trimming took 1 base from V and 1 from J, leaving 8 bases between them. The CDR3 is 14 amino acids. Per germline, CDR1 SGHRS and CDR2 YFSETQ. The CDR3 bases are TGCGCCAGCAGCTTGATGACTTCGAACACTGAAGCTTTCTTT. Protein product: CASSLMTSNTEAFF.

Ten or more counts support this clonotype. V is TRBV7-8 and J is TRBJ1-5, with D unclear. V gave up 2 bases and J gave up 3 bases, with 11 bases separating them. This CDR3 contains 15 residues. CDR1 is SGHVS, CDR2 FQNEAQ, per germline. As DNA, the CDR3 is TGTGCCAGCAGCTTATACGGCGGACCCAATCAGCCCCAGCATTTT. The encoded protein is CASSLYGGPNQPQHF.

For this clonotype: A read error may explain this, as a much larger clone is one base away. The chain uses TRBV29-1 and TRBJ1-1; D call uncertain. The germline V gene has CDR1 SQVTM and CDR2 ANQGSEA. This CDR3 region has 14 residues. Trimming removed 2 bases from V and 6 bases from J, with 16 bases in between. The CDR3 loop is CSVESWDLRAEAFF. The CDR3 DNA is TGCAGCGTTGAATCGTGGGATCTAAGGGCTGAAGCTTTCTTT. Drawing the rest from reference TRBV29-1 and TRBJ1-1, the complete variable domain is SAVISQKPSRDICQRGTSLTIQCQVDSQVTMMFWYRQQPGQSLTLIATANQGSEATYESGFVIDKFPISRPNLTFSTLTVSNMSPEDSSIYLCSVESWDLRAEAFFGQGTRLTVV.

The rearrangement joins TRBV7-9 to TRBJ2-5; no definite D call. V lost 4 bases and J 0 bases, leaving 12 bases between the germline ends. The germline CDR1 and CDR2 sequences are SEHNR and FQNEAQ (reference sequence). CDR3 size: 15 residues. The CDR3 DNA sequence: TGTGCCAGCAGCTCCTCGGACGGCTACCAAGAGACCCAGTACTTC. As protein: CASSSSDGYQETQYF.

This clonotype has just a few counts. J is TRBJ1-2 and V is TRBV24-1; D is unclear. From germline, CDR1 is KGHDR and CDR2 SFDVKD. Trimming pared 0 bases from V and 4 bases from J, leaving 17 bases between. This CDR3 contains 17 residues. CDR3 loop: CATSDLHPRTGLYGYTF. The CDR3 DNA reads as TGTGCCACCAGTGATTTGCACCCTCGGACCGGCCTCTATGGCTACACCTTC.

This chain uses TRBV20-1 with TRBJ1-5; D remains unclear. V lost 3 bases and J lost 4, with 13 bases in between. The CDR3 contains 14 residues. The germline gives CDR1 DFQATT, CDR2 SNEGSKA (reference sequence). CDR3 DNA: TGCAGTGCTAGGCCAGACTTAAAGAATCAGCCCCAGCATTTT. Its translation: CSARPDLKNQPQHF.

The chain has TRBV7-8 and TRBJ1-6, with TRBD1 matching 8 bases. Germline trimming cut 6 bases from V and 10 bases from J; bases unmatched to any gene: 14. Germline CDR1 SGHVS, CDR2 FQNEAQ. There are 16 residues in the CDR3. DNA for the CDR3: TGTGCCAGCAGTCCGCCCGGGCCAGGGGGCTTGTCACCCCTCCACTTT. Protein: CASSPPGPGGLSPLHF. Based on the CDR3 plus reference TRBV7-8 and TRBJ1-6, the full variable domain is GAGVSQSPRYKVAKRGQDVALRCDPISGHVSLFWYQQALGQGPEFLTYFQNEAQLDKSGLPSDRFFAERPEGSVSTLKIQRTQQEDSAVYLCASSPPGPGGLSPLHFGNGTRLTVT.

The chain couples TRBV15 to TRBJ1-1, with TRBD1 as a possible D gene (5 bases). The V gene lost 7 bases and the J gene lost 4 bases, with 10 bases spanning the gap. The CDR3 consists of 12 residues. Per the germline V gene, CDR1 is LNHNV and CDR2 is YYDKDF (reference sequence). In DNA, the CDR3 is TGTGCCACCAAGGCAGGGAGCACTGAAGCTTTCTTT. Its translation is CATKAGSTEAFF.

This chain joins TRBV29-1 and TRBJ2-7; TRBD1 might be the D (9 bases). Trimming left V 5 bases short and J 0 bases short, with 23 bases between. CDR3 length: 17 residues. Germline loops: CDR1 SQVTM, CDR2 ANQGSEA. CDR3 residues: CSVRFAGGQGFSYEQYF. CDR3 nucleotides: TGCAGCGTTCGCTTTGCGGGGGGACAGGGCTTCTCCTACGAGCAGTACTTC.

This clonotype came up a few times. V is TRBV12-3 or TRBV12-4 and J is TRBJ1-3; D unresolved. CDR3 size: 14 residues. V lost 1 base and J 7 bases, leaving 11 bases between the germline ends. The CDR3 sequence: CASSLGLVWNTIYF. For the CDR3, the DNA is TGTGCCAGCAGTTTAGGGCTTGTTTGGAACACCATATATTTT.

The V and J genes are TRBV5-1 and TRBJ1-2; 7 nucleotides match TRBD1. Germline CDR1 is SGHRS and CDR2 is YFSETQ. CDR3 size: 15 residues. With V trimmed by 5 bases and J by 0 bases, 7 bases remained unmatched. CDR3 in DNA: TGCGCCAGCAGTCCACAGGGGACATCTAACTATGGCTACACCTTC. Translation: CASSPQGTSNYGYTF.

This clonotype was seen a few times. The chain carries TRBV5-1 and TRBJ1-3; D gene unclear. The germline V gene has CDR1 SGHRS and CDR2 YFSETQ. This CDR3 contains 15 residues. With 1 base removed from V and 4 bases from J, the gap between germline ends came to 12 bases. This chain's CDR3 is CASSLSSAGGNTIYF. The CDR3 DNA is TGCGCCAGCAGCTTGTCGTCGGCGGGCGGAAACACCATATATTTT. Full variable domain (outside the CDR3, taken from reference TRBV5-1 and TRBJ1-3): KAGVTQTPRYLIKTRGQQVTLSCSPISGHRSVSWYQQTPGQGLQFLFEYFSETQRNKGNFPGRFSGRQFSNSRSEMNVSTLELGDSALYLCASSLSSAGGNTIYFGEGSWLTVV.

This clonotype was observed at least ten times. V and J are TRBV29-1 and TRBJ1-3, with D hard to call. This CDR3 is built from 14 residues. Germline V CDR1 and CDR2: SQVTM, ANQGSEA. The V end was cut by 4 bases, the J end by 0 bases, with 10 bases between. CDR3 in amino acids: CSVAGSSSGNTIYF. The CDR3 nucleotides read TGCAGCGTTGCGGGGTCTAGCTCTGGAAACACCATATATTTT.

The chain has TRBV2 and TRBJ2-5, with D possibly being TRBD1 (6 bases). V dropped 7 bases and J dropped 2 bases, with 11 bases sitting between them. Germline CDR1 SNHLY, CDR2 FYNNEI. This CDR3 comprises 13 residues. The CDR3 loop is CASTQDRQETQYF. The CDR3 DNA is TGTGCCAGCACGCAGGACAGACAAGAGACCCAGTACTTC.

The rearrangement links TRBV7-9 to TRBJ2-5; 12 positions agree with TRBD2. Unmatched junction bases numbered 1, after V lost 2 bases and J lost 3 bases. The CDR3 has 15 amino acids. Looked up from germline, CDR1 is SEHNR and CDR2 is FQNEAQ (reference sequence). The CDR3 is CASSLLAGGKETQYF. The DNA of the CDR3 is TGTGCCAGCAGCTTACTAGCGGGGGGGAAAGAGACCCAGTACTTC.

The count of this clonotype is one. The chain has TRBV7-6 and TRBJ2-7, with TRBD1 matching 10 bases. Germline V gene data show CDR1 as SGHVS and CDR2 as FNYEAQ. This CDR3 is built from 15 residues. The V segment lost 5 bases and the J segment 2 bases; nucleotides outside the gene matches: 6. The CDR3 spells CASSARQGAAYEQYF. The CDR3 bases are TGTGCCAGCAGCGCAAGACAGGGGGCGGCCTACGAGCAGTACTTC.